The 20 T cell receptor beta chains below were found in one sample sequenced in a study of long-term antiretroviral therapy in people with HIV. Version v3.0 of the immunoSEQ assay ran at survey level. This table comes from immunoSEQ multiplex PCR, and its TCRdb copy is limited to in-frame clones, with some not included. The data show around 19,000 clones, around four fifths seen once. The sequencing here drew on unsorted PBMCs, taken 0.3 years after starting antiretroviral therapy. The receptors shown here come from a woman aged 45-59 years with HIV.

This chain uses TRBV6-5 with TRBJ1-5; 7 positions match TRBD1. The CDR3 covers 13 residues. Trimming took 6 bases from V and 6 from J; bases not matched to a gene: 5. Germline assignment: CDR1 MNHEY and CDR2 SVGAGI. The CDR3 nucleotides are TGTGCCAGCAGCCCCGACAGGGCTCAGCCCCAGCATTTT. It yields the protein CASSPDRAQPQHF.

V gene TRBV19 combines with J gene TRBJ1-2, with TRBD1 matching 8 bases. The CDR3 has 19 residues. Germline V lookup: CDR1 LNHDA, CDR2 SQIVND (reference sequence). The trim removed 5 bases at V and 6 bases at J, leaving 23 bases unmatched. The CDR3 DNA follows: TGTGCCAGTAGTCCAGACCCTAAATCATCCAGGGGGCGTATCGATGGCTACACCTTC. Translated, it gives CASSPDPKSSRGRIDGYTF.

The rearrangement uses TRBV27 and TRBJ1-1; weak D call: TRBD1 (5 bases). Looked up from germline, CDR1 is MNHEY and CDR2 is SMNVEV (reference sequence). This CDR3 is 14 amino acids long. V was cut by 2 bases and J by 0 bases, with 7 bases left in between. The CDR3 DNA reads TGTGCCAGCAGTTTAGGGGCAGTGAACACTGAAGCTTTCTTT. This codes for CASSLGAVNTEAFF.

The CDR3 loop is CASSPLTGTGTQETQYF. CDR3 nucleotides: TGTGCCAGCTCACCACTCACCGGGACAGGGACCCAAGAGACCCAGTACTTC. V is TRBV18 and J is TRBJ2-5; TRBD1 matches 9 bases. V lost 1 base to trimming and J lost 1 base; unmatched junction nucleotides: 7. The CDR3 extends over 17 amino acids. Germline CDR1 KGHSH, CDR2 LQKENI.

The V and J genes are TRBV11-2 and TRBJ1-1, with D maybe TRBD1 (6 bases). Germline CDR1 and CDR2: SGHAT and FQNNGV. This CDR3 region has 15 residues. The V and J ends lost 0 bases and 5 bases respectively, with 13 bases between them. The CDR3 DNA follows: TGTGCCAGCAGCTTAGAGTCAGGGGCATGGACTGAAGCTTTCTTT. It translates to CASSLESGAWTEAFF.

The V and J genes are TRBV6-1 and TRBJ1-4; no definite D call. V was shortened by 2 bases and J by 5 bases, with 12 bases between the two germline ends. Germline-derived CDR1 and CDR2 are MNHNS and SASEGT. This CDR3 is built from 15 residues. The CDR3 DNA is TGTGCCAGCAGTGAATCGGCAGCCCGCAATGAAAAACTGTTTTTT. Translation: CASSESAARNEKLFF.

The chain joins TRBV5-5 to TRBJ2-2; TRBD1 matches 9 bases. V lost 4 bases, J lost 1 base, and 2 bases stayed unmatched. Germline assignment: CDR1 SGHKS and CDR2 YYEKEE (reference sequence). CDR3 length: 15 residues. As DNA, the CDR3 is TGTGCCAGCAGCCCGGACAGGGGGAACACCGGGGAGCTGTTTTTT. Its protein is CASSPDRGNTGELFF.

The rearrangement uses TRBV10-3 and TRBJ2-2, with 7 positions matching TRBD2. V trimming: 9 bases; J trimming: 7 bases; junction bases outside the gene matches: 11. Germline loops: CDR1 ENHRY, CDR2 SYGVKD. This CDR3 is built from 14 residues. The CDR3 DNA reads TGTGCCATAAGCACCCCAACGGGGGGCGGGGAGCTGTTTTTT. It is translated as CAISTPTGGGELFF.

The chain uses TRBV7-9 and TRBJ2-3; 7 bases fit TRBD1. The CDR3 covers 16 residues. CDR1 and CDR2 (germline): SEHNR, FQNEAQ (reference sequence). V gave up 4 bases and J gave up 9 bases; unmatched junction bases: 16. The CDR3 spells CASSSGVEGAAGTQYF. CDR3 in DNA: TGTGCCAGCAGCTCAGGCGTTGAGGGGGCTGCAGGAACGCAGTATTTT.

V gene TRBV4-1 combines with J gene TRBJ2-7, with 9 bases fitting TRBD2. Trimming at V came to 1 base and at J to 10 bases, leaving 11 bases not matched to a gene. Germline CDR1 is MGHRA and CDR2 is YSYEKL. The CDR3 contains 15 residues. The CDR3: CASSQGAEDSGGQYF. The CDR3 DNA reads TGCGCCAGCAGCCAAGGAGCAGAGGATAGCGGGGGCCAGTACTTC.

This clone was detected a few times. The chain has TRBV5-1 and TRBJ2-7, with D uncertain. CDR3 size: 12 residues. In germline, CDR1 is SGHRS, CDR2 YFSETQ. The V and J ends lost 0 bases and 4 bases respectively, with 5 bases between them. CDR3 in amino acids: CASSLEGYEQYF. In DNA, the CDR3 is TGCGCCAGCAGCTTGGAGGGTTACGAGCAGTACTTC.

The genes are TRBV5-1 and TRBJ2-3, with D uncertain. V gave up 4 bases and J gave up 0 bases, with 9 bases separating them. CDR3 length: 14 residues. The V gene's germline CDR1 is SGHRS and CDR2 YFSETQ. The DNA for the CDR3 is TGCGCCAGCAGCGCGGACGGCAGCACAGATACGCAGTATTTT. Amino acids: CASSADGSTDTQYF.

The chain couples TRBV5-5 to TRBJ2-7; D unclear. The germline V gene encodes CDR1 SGHKS and CDR2 YYEKEE (reference sequence). This CDR3 is built from 14 residues. V gave up 1 base and J gave up 3 bases, with 11 bases separating them. The CDR3 loop reads CASSLISSYYEQYV. CDR3 bases: TGTGCCAGCAGCTTGATAAGCTCTTACTACGAGCAGTACGTC.

The chain uses TRBV6-5 and TRBJ2-3, with 7 bases lining up with TRBD1. The germline V gene encodes CDR1 MNHEY and CDR2 SVGAGI. The V gene end was trimmed by 5 bases and the J gene end by 4 bases; junction bases not matched to a gene: 6. CDR3 length: 14 amino acids. Here the CDR3 reads CASSPDRDADTQYF. CDR3 DNA: TGTGCCAGCAGTCCCGACAGGGACGCAGATACGCAGTATTTT.

This clone showed up just once. The chain combines TRBV5-4 with TRBJ2-3; 7 bases are shared with TRBD2. Germline-derived CDR1 and CDR2 are SGHNT and YYREEE (reference sequence). CDR3 size: 13 residues. The V gene end was trimmed by 4 bases and the J gene end by 6 bases; junction bases not matched to a gene: 5. The CDR3: CASSTTSSDTQYF. The CDR3 DNA reads TGTGCCAGCAGCACGACTAGCAGCGATACGCAGTATTTT.

The V and J genes are TRBV9 and TRBJ2-5, with D hard to call. CDR1 is SGDLS and CDR2 is YYNGEE in the germline V gene. The CDR3 contains 13 residues. Trimming took 6 bases from V and 3 from J, leaving 12 bases between them. The CDR3 here is CASTHPREETQYF. DNA of the CDR3: TGTGCCAGCACCCACCCCCGGGAAGAGACCCAGTACTTC.

The V call is TRBV30, the J call TRBJ2-5, with D tentatively TRBD1 (6 bases). V lost 4 bases and J 4 bases, leaving 7 bases between the germline ends. This CDR3 is 11 amino acids long. Germline CDR1 reads GTSNPN; CDR2 reads SVGIG (reference sequence). In nucleotides, the CDR3 is TGTGCCTGGAACAGGGCAGAGACCCAGTACTTC. Its protein is CAWNRAETQYF.

The chain carries TRBV5-1 and TRBJ2-1, with 12 bases that match TRBD2. CDR1 SGHRS and CDR2 YFSETQ come from the germline V gene. The CDR3 totals 17 residues. Trimming cost V 3 bases and J 8 bases; bases outside gene matches: 12. This chain's CDR3 is CASSSQLAGGPADEQFF. Written as DNA, the CDR3 is TGCGCCAGCAGCTCACAGCTAGCGGGGGGGCCTGCAGATGAGCAGTTCTTC.

This chain joins TRBV28 and TRBJ1-1; D is uncertain. This CDR3 region has 13 residues. V was cut by 2 bases and J by 1 base, with 5 bases left in between. Germline V lookup: CDR1 MDHEN, CDR2 SYDVKM. The CDR3 nucleotides are TGTGCCAGCAGTTTAGGCAGGAACACTGAAGCTTTCTTT. Translating it yields CASSLGRNTEAFF.

CDR3 bases: TGTGCCACCAGCCGAAGACTAGCGGGGGGCCGCGCCTACGAGCAGTACTTC. Its protein product is CATSRRLAGGRAYEQYF. The genes are TRBV15 and TRBJ2-7; TRBD2 matches 13 bases. This CDR3 region has 17 residues. CDR1 is LNHNV and CDR2 is YYDKDF in the germline V gene (reference sequence). J lost 2 bases, V lost 5 bases, and 9 bases had no gene match. Variable domain in full (rest from reference TRBV15 and TRBJ2-7): DAMVIQNPRYQVTQFGKPVTLSCSQTLNHNVMYWYQQKSSQAPKLLFHYYDKDFNNEADTPDNFQSRRPNTSFCFLDIRSPGLGDTAMYLCATSRRLAGGRAYEQYFGPGTRLTVT.